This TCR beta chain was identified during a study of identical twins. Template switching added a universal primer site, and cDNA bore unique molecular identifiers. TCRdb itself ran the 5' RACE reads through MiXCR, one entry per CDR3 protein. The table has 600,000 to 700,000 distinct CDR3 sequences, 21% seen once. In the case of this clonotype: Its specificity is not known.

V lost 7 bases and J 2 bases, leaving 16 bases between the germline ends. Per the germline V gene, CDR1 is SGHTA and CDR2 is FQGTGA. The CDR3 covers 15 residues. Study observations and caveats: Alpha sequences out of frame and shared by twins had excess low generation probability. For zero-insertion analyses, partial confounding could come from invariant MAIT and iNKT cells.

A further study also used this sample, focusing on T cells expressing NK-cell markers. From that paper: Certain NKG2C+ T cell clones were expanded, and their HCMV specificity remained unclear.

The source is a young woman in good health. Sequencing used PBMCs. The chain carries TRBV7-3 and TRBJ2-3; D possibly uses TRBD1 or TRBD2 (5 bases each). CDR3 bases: TGTGCCAGCACTAGGGGACCCCTAAACACAGATACGCAGTATTTT. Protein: CASTRGPLNTDTQYF. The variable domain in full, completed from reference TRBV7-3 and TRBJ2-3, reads GAGVSQTPSNKVTEKGKYVELRCDPISGHTALYWYRQSLGQGPEFLIYFQGTGAADDSGLPNDRFFAVRPEGSVSTLKIQRTERGDSAVYLCASTRGPLNTDTQYFGPGTRLTVL.